The next 12 T cell receptor beta chains were all read from a single sample in a study of CD8 T cells in ankylosing spondylitis. Each CDR3 protein is one row after TCRdb ran MiXCR on the 5' RACE reads. The sample includes 200,000 to 250,000 distinct CDR3 sequences, over 9.5% seen only once; the top ten take approximately 2.5%. Sequences were obtained from blood, either unsorted or a sorted T cell fraction (not recorded which). Receptor source: a male donor with ankylosing spondylitis or in good health (not recorded which).

This clonotype was seen ten or more times. The chain is built from TRBV5-1 and TRBJ1-2; maybe TRBD1 (5 bases). Trimming cost V 4 bases and J 4 bases, with 14 bases left between them. The length of the CDR3 is 14 residues. CDR1 is SGHRS, CDR2 YFSETQ, per germline. The CDR3 DNA follows: TGCGCCAGCAGCGCAAGGGGCATTGGCTATGGCTACACCTTC. It is translated as CASSARGIGYGYTF.

This clonotype was counted only a few times. The rearrangement uses TRBV5-1 and TRBJ2-3; TRBD1 matches at 11 bases. From germline, CDR1 is SGHRS and CDR2 YFSETQ. J lost 4 bases, V lost 7 bases, and 5 bases had no gene match. There are 14 residues in the CDR3. The CDR3 is CASGWTGGPDTQYF. The DNA for the CDR3 is TGCGCCAGCGGATGGACAGGGGGCCCAGATACGCAGTATTTT.

The chain links TRBV6-5 to TRBJ1-2; D is unclear. Germline lookup yields CDR1 MNHEY and CDR2 SVGAGI. V lost 7 bases and J lost 4, with 7 bases in between. The CDR3 has 11 residues. The CDR3 nucleotides are TGTGCCAGCACGGCCGGCTATGGCTACACCTTC. This codes for CASTAGYGYTF.

The V gene is TRBV6-1, the J gene TRBJ2-3; 10 bases align to TRBD2. The V segment lost 3 bases and the J segment 5 bases; nucleotides outside the gene matches: 11. CDR1 and CDR2 from the germline V gene are MNHNS and SASEGT. This CDR3 has 17 residues. The CDR3 DNA follows: TGTGCCAGCAGTGAGACGGCTAGCGGGAGCGTGATAGATACGCAGTATTTT. This codes for CASSETASGSVIDTQYF.

The table lists this clonotype with many counts. The rearrangement links TRBV3-1 to TRBJ2-1; D tentatively fits TRBD1 or TRBD2 (6 bases each). Between the trimmed V and J ends, which lost 4 bases and 2 bases, there was a span of 12 bases. Germline V CDR1 and CDR2: LGHDT, YNNKEL (reference sequence). This CDR3 is built from 15 residues. DNA for the CDR3: TGTGCCAGCAGCCGGTTCGGGGGCGCCTACAATGAGCAGTTCTTC. It specifies CASSRFGGAYNEQFF.

The V gene is TRBV30, the J gene TRBJ2-7, with 7 bases identical to TRBD1. Germline V gene data show CDR1 as GTSNPN and CDR2 as SVGIG (reference sequence). V lost 3 bases and J lost 6; bases outside the gene matches: 17. CDR3 size: 16 residues. CDR3 in DNA: TGTGCCTGGAGCTCCGCGTTTTCTGACAGGGCGGGCGAGCAGTACTTC. Protein sequence: CAWSSAFSDRAGEQYF.

This clonotype was detected ten times or more. The CDR3 reads CAISESDRGPEAFF. The DNA for the CDR3 is TGTGCCATCAGTGAGTCGGACAGGGGTCCTGAAGCTTTCTTT. The V gene is TRBV10-3, the J gene TRBJ1-1; 9 nucleotides match TRBD1. The V and J ends lost 0 bases and 6 bases, in that order; junction bases with no gene match: 2. The germline CDR1 and CDR2 sequences are ENHRY and SYGVKD. The CDR3 extends over 14 amino acids.

The chain employs TRBV5-1 and TRBJ2-1; the D gene is possibly TRBD1 (6 bases). Looked up from germline, CDR1 is SGHRS and CDR2 is YFSETQ. The CDR3 consists of 15 residues. The ends were cut back, 4 bases at V and 7 bases at J, with 18 bases in the middle. CDR3 amino acids: CASSGGGGFRNEQFF. CDR3 bases: TGCGCCAGCAGCGGCGGTGGGGGCTTTCGGAATGAGCAGTTCTTC.

This clonotype appeared many times. The DNA for the CDR3 is TGCGCCAGCAGCAACCGACAGGCGAACACCGGGGAGCTGTTTTTT. Translated: CASSNRQANTGELFF. The chain couples TRBV5-1 to TRBJ2-2; the D gene is possibly TRBD1 (6 bases). This CDR3 has 15 amino acids. In germline, CDR1 is SGHRS, CDR2 YFSETQ. V was shortened by 4 bases and J by 0 bases, with 10 bases between the two germline ends.

The rearrangement uses TRBV14 and TRBJ2-1; 12 bases are shared with TRBD2. The V segment lost 3 bases and the J segment 7 bases; nucleotides outside the gene matches: 10. This CDR3 region has 17 residues. Germline CDR1 and CDR2: SGHDN and FVKESK. CDR3 region: CASSQILAGGYRNEQFF. CDR3 nucleotides: TGTGCCAGCAGCCAGATACTAGCGGGGGGTTATCGGAATGAGCAGTTCTTC.

This clonotype was recorded at least ten times. This chain joins TRBV9 and TRBJ1-5; D perhaps matches TRBD1 (6 bases). This CDR3 spans 15 amino acids. The germline V gene encodes CDR1 SGDLS and CDR2 YYNGEE. V was cut by 0 bases and J by 3 bases, with 10 bases left in between. CDR3 bases: TGTGCCAGCAGCGTAGGCCAGGGACACAATCAGCCCCAGCATTTT. As protein: CASSVGQGHNQPQHF.

This clonotype was recorded at least ten times. The V call is TRBV7-9, the J call TRBJ2-5; D remains ambiguous. This CDR3 is built from 15 residues. CDR1 and CDR2 from the germline V gene are SEHNR and FQNEAQ (reference sequence). V was trimmed by 2 bases and J by 5 bases, leaving 15 bases between them. CDR3 coding DNA: TGTGCCAGCAGCTTAAAGAGGAACATTCGGGAGACCCAGTACTTC. The encoded protein is CASSLKRNIRETQYF.